The 17 T cell receptor beta chains listed next were all sequenced from one sample in a study of CD8 T cells in Susac syndrome. Random hexamers were used to reverse transcribe the RNA input (roughly 0.5 to 1 ug). TCRdb called the immunoSEQ multiplex PCR reads again in MiXCR, with one record for every CDR3 protein. The table records approximately 180,000 distinct CDR3 sequences, under 97% of them present only once. The sequencing input was CD4+ T cells from PBMCs. All receptors derive from a human donor with multiple sclerosis.

The gene calls are TRBV20-1 and TRBJ2-1; 9 positions agree with TRBD2. CDR1 is DFQATT and CDR2 is SNEGSKA in the germline V gene (reference sequence). The ends lost 1 base at V and 5 bases at J; junction bases unmatched: 9. This CDR3 comprises 16 residues. Here the CDR3 reads CSARARFSGGHNEQFF. Written as DNA, the CDR3 is TGCAGTGCTAGAGCTCGTTTTAGCGGGGGTCACAATGAGCAGTTCTTC.

This rearrangement joins TRBV5-1 to TRBJ2-7, with 9 bases matching TRBD1. V lost 6 bases and J lost 3; bases outside the gene matches: 10. CDR1 SGHRS and CDR2 YFSETQ come from the germline V gene. The CDR3 has 15 amino acids. The CDR3 coding sequence is TGCGCCAGCACCTCCCCCGGACAGGGGAACTACGAGCAGTACTTC. The encoded protein is CASTSPGQGNYEQYF. Looking up the rest from reference TRBV5-1 and TRBJ2-7 gives the full variable domain: KAGVTQTPRYLIKTRGQQVTLSCSPISGHRSVSWYQQTPGQGLQFLFEYFSETQRNKGNFPGRFSGRQFSNSRSEMNVSTLELGDSALYLCASTSPGQGNYEQYFGPGTRLTVT.

The chain recombines TRBV5-6 with TRBJ1-2; 11 bases line up with TRBD1. Germline V gene lookup returns CDR1 SGHDT and CDR2 YYEEEE. J gave up 3 bases and V 8 bases, and 9 bases lay outside the gene matches. This CDR3 region has 15 residues. As DNA, the CDR3 is TGTGCCAGTACGGACAGGGGGCTACTTTACTATGGCTACACCTTC. Translation: CASTDRGLLYYGYTF.

V gene TRBV30 combines with J gene TRBJ1-2; no firm D call. The CDR3 length is 13 residues. V gave up 3 bases and J gave up 5 bases, with 13 bases separating them. Looked up from germline, CDR1 is GTSNPN and CDR2 is SVGIG (reference sequence). The CDR3 nucleotides are TGTGCCTGGAGCCCTCCCCGGTGGTATGGCTACACCTTC. Amino acid sequence: CAWSPPRWYGYTF.

The rearrangement joins TRBV29-1 to TRBJ2-1, with a weak D call TRBD2 (6 bases). Trimming pared 7 bases from V and 4 bases from J, leaving 14 bases between. Germline V CDR1 and CDR2: SQVTM, ANQGSEA. The CDR3 extends over 13 amino acids. The DNA of the CDR3 is TGCAGCGCACACAAGGAGGGATACAATGAGCAGTTCTTC. Its protein product is CSAHKEGYNEQFF.

This chain uses TRBV30 with TRBJ2-4, with 7 nucleotides matching TRBD2. This CDR3 has 17 residues. The V and J ends lost 5 bases and 3 bases, in that order; junction bases with no gene match: 16. Germline-derived CDR1 and CDR2 are GTSNPN and SVGIG (reference sequence). The CDR3 DNA is TGTGCCTGGGCTAGAGGCCGGTTCAGGGAGGGCAAAAACATTCAGTACTTC. It codes for CAWARGRFREGKNIQYF.

The chain is built from TRBV30 and TRBJ2-1; D is possibly TRBD1 or TRBD2 (6 bases each). This CDR3 region has 13 residues. Trimming removed 4 bases from V and 5 bases from J, with 12 bases in between. Germline CDR1 GTSNPN, CDR2 SVGIG (reference sequence). CDR3 region: CAWIVRGHNEQFF. The CDR3 DNA reads as TGTGCCTGGATCGTCCGGGGGCACAATGAGCAGTTCTTC.

V is TRBV6-5 and J is TRBJ2-1; the D gene is possibly TRBD2 (5 bases). There are 15 residues in the CDR3. Germline CDR1 and CDR2: MNHEY and SVGAGI. The germline V and J ends were trimmed by 5 bases and 0 bases, with 11 bases remaining between them. The CDR3 is CASSSTGFSYNEQFF. Written as DNA, the CDR3 is TGTGCCAGCAGTAGTACGGGGTTCTCCTACAATGAGCAGTTCTTC.

V and J are TRBV27 and TRBJ2-3; D is undetermined. CDR3 size: 14 residues. Germline CDR1 MNHEY, CDR2 SMNVEV (reference sequence). Trimming left V 2 bases short and J 1 base short, with 7 bases between. The CDR3 bases are TGTGCCAGCAGTTTAATATCAGGCACAGATACGCAGTATTTT. The encoded protein is CASSLISGTDTQYF.

The chain is built from TRBV13 and TRBJ2-7, with D tentatively TRBD1 (5 bases). The V end lost 6 bases, the J end lost 0 bases, and 9 bases lay between the germline ends. The CDR3 length is 13 residues. Germline loops: CDR1 PRHDT, CDR2 FYEKMQ (reference sequence). The CDR3 coding sequence is TGTGCCAGCAGACAGGTAGCCTCCTACGAGCAGTACTTC. It translates to CASRQVASYEQYF.

This chain connects TRBV27 to TRBJ1-2; 9 positions match TRBD1. Germline CDR1 is MNHEY and CDR2 is SMNVEV (reference sequence). Trimming at V came to 8 bases and at J to 7 bases, leaving 17 bases not matched to a gene. This CDR3 contains 16 residues. CDR3 nucleotide sequence: TGTGCCAGCGGGAGAACCTTTTCGGACAGGGGCTCTGGCTACACCTTC. As protein: CASGRTFSDRGSGYTF.

V gene TRBV30 combines with J gene TRBJ1-4, with unresolved D. This CDR3 has 13 residues. Trimming shortened V by 7 bases and J by 7 bases, and 16 bases separated the two germline ends. Germline loops: CDR1 GTSNPN, CDR2 SVGIG (reference sequence). The DNA for the CDR3 is TGTGCCTACACCCTGGGAGTTACTGAAAAACTGTTTTTT. It yields the protein CAYTLGVTEKLFF. The variable domain in full, with the rest retrieved from reference TRBV30 and TRBJ1-4, is SQTIHQWPATLVQPVGSPLSLECTVEGTSNPNLYWYRQAAGRGLQLLFYSVGIGQISSEVPQNLSASRPQDRQFILSSKKLLLSDSGFYLCAYTLGVTEKLFFGSGTQLSVL.

This clonotype was observed once. This chain links TRBV5-4 with TRBJ1-1; D ambiguous. This CDR3 has 15 amino acids. The ends were cut back, 0 bases at V and 4 bases at J, with 13 bases in the middle. Germline CDR1 reads SGHNT; CDR2 reads YYREEE (reference sequence). Written as DNA, the CDR3 is TGTGCCAGCAGCTTGGCGCGGGAGTGGAGCACTGAAGCTTTCTTT. It codes for CASSLAREWSTEAFF.

V usage is TRBV20-1 and J usage is TRBJ2-1; D is uncertain. CDR1 is DFQATT and CDR2 is SNEGSKA in the germline V gene (reference sequence). The V end lost 5 bases, the J end lost 6 bases, and 11 bases lay between the germline ends. The CDR3 spans 12 residues. In DNA, the CDR3 is TGCAGTGCTTCAAGAACGGGCAATGAGCAGTTCTTC. Translating gives CSASRTGNEQFF.

This clonotype was seen once. The genes are TRBV30 and TRBJ1-1; perhaps TRBD1 as D (5 bases). Trimming took off 3 bases at V and 3 bases at J, with 11 bases between the two ends. Germline assignment: CDR1 GTSNPN and CDR2 SVGIG (reference sequence). The CDR3 is made up of 13 amino acids. CDR3 nucleotide sequence: TGTGCCTGGAGCCTTGGGACTTACACTGAAGCTTTCTTT. It yields the protein CAWSLGTYTEAFF.

The chain combines TRBV20-1 with TRBJ1-1, with a tentative D call TRBD1 (6 bases). This CDR3 region has 12 residues. V was cut by 5 bases and J by 5 bases, with 12 bases left in between. The germline CDR1 and CDR2 sequences are DFQATT and SNEGSKA (reference sequence). CDR3 DNA: TGCAGTGCTCCCAGAAGGGGGACTGAAGCTTTCTTT. Protein product: CSAPRRGTEAFF.

The chain carries TRBV28 and TRBJ2-7, with a possible D match to TRBD1 (5 bases). Trimming left V 3 bases short and J 2 bases short, with 11 bases between. Per the germline V gene, CDR1 is MDHEN and CDR2 is SYDVKM. CDR3 size: 14 residues. The CDR3 reads CASSFSQGPYEQYF. The CDR3, as DNA: TGTGCCAGCAGTTTTTCGCAGGGTCCCTACGAGCAGTACTTC. Based on the CDR3 plus reference TRBV28 and TRBJ2-7, the full variable domain is DVKVTQSSRYLVKRTGEKVFLECVQDMDHENMFWYRQDPGLGLRLIYFSYDVKMKEKGDIPEGYSVSREKKERFSLILESASTNQTSMYLCASSFSQGPYEQYFGPGTRLTVT.